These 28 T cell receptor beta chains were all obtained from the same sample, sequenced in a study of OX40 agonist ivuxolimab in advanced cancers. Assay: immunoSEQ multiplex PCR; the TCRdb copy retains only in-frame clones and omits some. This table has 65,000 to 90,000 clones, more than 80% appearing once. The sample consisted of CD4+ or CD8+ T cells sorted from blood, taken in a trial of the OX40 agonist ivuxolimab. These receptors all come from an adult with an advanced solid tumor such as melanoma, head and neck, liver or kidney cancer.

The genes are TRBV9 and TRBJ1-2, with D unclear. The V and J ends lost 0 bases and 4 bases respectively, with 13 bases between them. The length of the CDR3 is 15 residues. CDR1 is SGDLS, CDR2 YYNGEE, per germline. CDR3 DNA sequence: TGTGCCAGCAGCGTAGCTACGGGGTCTGGCTATGGCTACACCTTC. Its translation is CASSVATGSGYGYTF.

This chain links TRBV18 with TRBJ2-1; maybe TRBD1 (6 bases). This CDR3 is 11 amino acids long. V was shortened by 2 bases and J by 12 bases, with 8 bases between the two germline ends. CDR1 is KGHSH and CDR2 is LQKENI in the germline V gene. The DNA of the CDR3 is TGTGCCAGCTCACCAGGGGGCTTGCAGTTCTTC. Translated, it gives CASSPGGLQFF.

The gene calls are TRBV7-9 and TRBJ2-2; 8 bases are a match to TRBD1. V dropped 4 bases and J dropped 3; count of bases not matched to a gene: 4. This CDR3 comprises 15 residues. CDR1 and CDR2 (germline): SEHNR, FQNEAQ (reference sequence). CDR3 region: CASSSQGVDTGELFF. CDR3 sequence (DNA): TGTGCCAGCAGCTCACAGGGGGTTGACACCGGGGAGCTGTTTTTT.

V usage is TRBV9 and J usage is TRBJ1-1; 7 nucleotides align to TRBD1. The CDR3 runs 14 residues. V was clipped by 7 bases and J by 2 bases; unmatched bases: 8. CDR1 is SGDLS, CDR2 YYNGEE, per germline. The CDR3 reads CASGTGGGNTEAFF. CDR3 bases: TGTGCCAGCGGAACCGGAGGGGGCAACACTGAAGCTTTCTTT.

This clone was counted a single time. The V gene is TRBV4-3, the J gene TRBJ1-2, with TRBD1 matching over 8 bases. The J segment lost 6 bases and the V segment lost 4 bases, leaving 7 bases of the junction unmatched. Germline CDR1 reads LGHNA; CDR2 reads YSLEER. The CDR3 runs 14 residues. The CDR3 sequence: CASSPGQGADGYTF. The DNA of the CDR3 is TGCGCCAGCAGCCCAGGGCAGGGGGCGGATGGCTACACCTTC.

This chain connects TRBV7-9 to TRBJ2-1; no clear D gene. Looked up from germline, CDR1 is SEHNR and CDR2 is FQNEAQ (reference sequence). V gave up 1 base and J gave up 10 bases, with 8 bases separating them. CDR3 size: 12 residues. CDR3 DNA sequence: TGTGCCAGCAGCTTAGAGGAGACGGAGCAGTTCTTC. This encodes CASSLEETEQFF.

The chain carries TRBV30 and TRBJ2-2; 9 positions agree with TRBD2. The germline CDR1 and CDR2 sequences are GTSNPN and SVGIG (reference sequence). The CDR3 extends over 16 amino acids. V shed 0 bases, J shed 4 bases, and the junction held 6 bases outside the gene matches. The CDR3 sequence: CAWSVSQRGATGELFF. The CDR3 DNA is TGTGCCTGGAGTGTATCCCAGCGGGGGGCCACCGGGGAGCTGTTTTTT.

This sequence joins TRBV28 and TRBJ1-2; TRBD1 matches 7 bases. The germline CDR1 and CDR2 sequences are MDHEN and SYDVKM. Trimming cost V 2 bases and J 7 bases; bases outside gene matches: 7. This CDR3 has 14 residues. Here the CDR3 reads CASSLADRTSGYTF. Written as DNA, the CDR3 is TGTGCCAGCAGTTTAGCGGACAGGACCTCTGGCTACACCTTC.

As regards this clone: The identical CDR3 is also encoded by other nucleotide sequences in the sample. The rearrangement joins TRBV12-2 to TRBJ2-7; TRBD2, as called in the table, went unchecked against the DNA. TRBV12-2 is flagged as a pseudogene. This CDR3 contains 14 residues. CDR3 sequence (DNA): TGTGCAATCGGGGACGGGGGGCCCTTGGGGGAGCAGTACTTC. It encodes CAIGDGGPLGEQYF.

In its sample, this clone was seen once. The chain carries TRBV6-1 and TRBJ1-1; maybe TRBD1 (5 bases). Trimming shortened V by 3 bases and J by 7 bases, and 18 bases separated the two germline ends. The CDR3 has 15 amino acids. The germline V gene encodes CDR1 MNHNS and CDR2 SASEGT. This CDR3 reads CASSEGSRDVYEAFF. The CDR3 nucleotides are TGTGCCAGCAGTGAGGGGTCCCGGGACGTCTATGAAGCTTTCTTT.

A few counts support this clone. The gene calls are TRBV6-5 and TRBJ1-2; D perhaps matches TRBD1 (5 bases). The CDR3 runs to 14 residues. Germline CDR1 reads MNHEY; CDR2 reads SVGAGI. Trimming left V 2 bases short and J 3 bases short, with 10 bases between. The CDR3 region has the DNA TGTGCCAGCAGTTACGGGGGACGTGACTATGGCTACACCTTC. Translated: CASSYGGRDYGYTF.

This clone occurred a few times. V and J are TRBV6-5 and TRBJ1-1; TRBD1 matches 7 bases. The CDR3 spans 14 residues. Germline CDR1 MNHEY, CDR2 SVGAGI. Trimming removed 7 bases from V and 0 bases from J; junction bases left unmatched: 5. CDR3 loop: CASKRDSMNTEAFF. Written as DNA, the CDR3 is TGTGCCAGCAAGAGGGACAGTATGAACACTGAAGCTTTCTTT.

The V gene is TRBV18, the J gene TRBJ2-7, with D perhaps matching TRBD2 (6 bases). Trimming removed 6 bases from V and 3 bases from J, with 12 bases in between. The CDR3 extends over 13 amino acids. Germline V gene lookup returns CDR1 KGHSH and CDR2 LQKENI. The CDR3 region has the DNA TGTGCCAGCTCGGGGGGACTGGACTACGAGCAGTACGTC. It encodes CASSGGLDYEQYV.

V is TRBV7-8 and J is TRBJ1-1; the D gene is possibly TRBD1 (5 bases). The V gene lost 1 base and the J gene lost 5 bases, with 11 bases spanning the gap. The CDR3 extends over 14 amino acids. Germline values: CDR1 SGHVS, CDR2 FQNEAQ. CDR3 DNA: TGTGCCAGCAGCTTAGTGGGGGGTGGAACTGAAGCTTTCTTT. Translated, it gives CASSLVGGGTEAFF.

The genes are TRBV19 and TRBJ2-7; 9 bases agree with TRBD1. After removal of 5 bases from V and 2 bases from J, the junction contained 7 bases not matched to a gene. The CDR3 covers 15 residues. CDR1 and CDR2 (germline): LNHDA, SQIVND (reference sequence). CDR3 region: CASSGPGTGTYEQYF. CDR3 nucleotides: TGTGCCAGTAGTGGTCCCGGGACAGGGACCTACGAGCAGTACTTC. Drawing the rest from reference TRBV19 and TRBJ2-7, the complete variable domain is DGGITQSPKYLFRKEGQNVTLSCEQNLNHDAMYWYRQDPGQGLRLIYYSQIVNDFQKGDIAEGYSVSREKKESFPLTVTSAQKNPTAFYLCASSGPGTGTYEQYFGPGTRLTVT.

In nucleotides, the CDR3 is TGTGCCAGCAGCCAGATAACAGGGAGTAATAGTTCACCCCTCCACTTT. Translating it yields CASSQITGSNSSPLHF. The V and J genes are TRBV7-2 and TRBJ1-6, with a possible D match to TRBD1 (6 bases). The CDR3 length is 16 residues. Germline CDR1 is SGHTA and CDR2 is FQGNSA. The V end lost 5 bases, the J end lost 9 bases, and 20 bases lay between the germline ends.

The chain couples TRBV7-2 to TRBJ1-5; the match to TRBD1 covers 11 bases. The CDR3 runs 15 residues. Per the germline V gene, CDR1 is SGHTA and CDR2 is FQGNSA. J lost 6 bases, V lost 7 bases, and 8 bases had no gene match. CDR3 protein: CASTLDGTGGQPQHF. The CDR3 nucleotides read TGTGCCAGCACCCTAGACGGGACAGGGGGTCAGCCCCAGCATTTT. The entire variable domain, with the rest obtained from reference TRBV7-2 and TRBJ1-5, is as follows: GAGVSQSPSNKVTEKGKDVELRCDPISGHTALYWYRQSLGQGLEFLIYFQGNSAPDKSGLPSDRFSAERTGGSVSTLTIQRTQQEDSAVYLCASTLDGTGGQPQHFGDGTRLSIL.

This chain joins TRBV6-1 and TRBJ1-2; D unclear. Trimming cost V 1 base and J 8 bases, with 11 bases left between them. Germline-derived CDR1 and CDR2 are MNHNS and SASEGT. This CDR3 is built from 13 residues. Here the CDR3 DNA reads TGTGCCAGCAGTGAAGGCACAGTTAGAGGCTACACCTTC. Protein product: CASSEGTVRGYTF.

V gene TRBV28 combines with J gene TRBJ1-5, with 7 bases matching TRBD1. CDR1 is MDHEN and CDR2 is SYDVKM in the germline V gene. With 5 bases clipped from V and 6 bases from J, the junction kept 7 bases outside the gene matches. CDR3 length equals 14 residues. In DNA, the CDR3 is TGTGCCAGCAGTACAGGGGATAATAGTCAGCCCCAGCATTTT. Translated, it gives CASSTGDNSQPQHF.

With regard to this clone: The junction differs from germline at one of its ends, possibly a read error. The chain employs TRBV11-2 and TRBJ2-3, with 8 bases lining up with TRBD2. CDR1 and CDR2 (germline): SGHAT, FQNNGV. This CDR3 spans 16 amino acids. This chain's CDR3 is CASCFGLSGGHSTQYF. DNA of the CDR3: TGTGCCAGCTGCTTCGGTTTGAGCGGGGGCCACAGTACGCAGTATTTT.

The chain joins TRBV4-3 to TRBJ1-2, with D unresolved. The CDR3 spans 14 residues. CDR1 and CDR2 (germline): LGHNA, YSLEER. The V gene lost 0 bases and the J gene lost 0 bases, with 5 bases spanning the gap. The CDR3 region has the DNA TGCGCCAGCAGCCAAGACGGGGCTAACTATGGCTACACCTTC. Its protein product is CASSQDGANYGYTF.

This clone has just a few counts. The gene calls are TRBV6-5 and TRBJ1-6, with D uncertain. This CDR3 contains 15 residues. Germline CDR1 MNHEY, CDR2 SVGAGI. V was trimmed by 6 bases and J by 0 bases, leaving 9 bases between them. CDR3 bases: TGTGCCAGCAGACCAGATGGCTCCTATAATTCACCCCTCCACTTT. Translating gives CASRPDGSYNSPLHF.

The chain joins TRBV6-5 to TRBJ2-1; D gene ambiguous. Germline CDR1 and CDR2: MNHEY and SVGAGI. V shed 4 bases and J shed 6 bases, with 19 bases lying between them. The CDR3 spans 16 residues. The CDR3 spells CASSFTGQVASNEQFF. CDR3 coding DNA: TGTGCCAGCAGTTTTACTGGGCAGGTAGCTTCCAATGAGCAGTTCTTC.

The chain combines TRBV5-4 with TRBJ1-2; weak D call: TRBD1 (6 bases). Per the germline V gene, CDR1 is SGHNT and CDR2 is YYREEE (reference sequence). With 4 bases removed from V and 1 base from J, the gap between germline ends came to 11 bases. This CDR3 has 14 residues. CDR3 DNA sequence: TGTGCCAGCAGCCCAGGACAGATTAACTATGGCTACACCTTC. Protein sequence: CASSPGQINYGYTF. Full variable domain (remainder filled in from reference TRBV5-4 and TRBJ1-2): ETGVTQSPTHLIKTRGQQVTLRCSSQSGHNTVSWYQQALGQGPQFIFQYYREEENGRGNFPPRFSGLQFPNYSSELNVNALELDDSALYLCASSPGQINYGYTFGSGTRLTVV.

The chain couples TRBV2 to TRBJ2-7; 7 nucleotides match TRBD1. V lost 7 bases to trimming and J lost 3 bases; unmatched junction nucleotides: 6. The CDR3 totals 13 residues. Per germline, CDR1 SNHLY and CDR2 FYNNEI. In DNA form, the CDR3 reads TGTGCCAGCAAAACAGGGGTAGACTACGAGCAGTACTTC. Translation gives CASKTGVDYEQYF.

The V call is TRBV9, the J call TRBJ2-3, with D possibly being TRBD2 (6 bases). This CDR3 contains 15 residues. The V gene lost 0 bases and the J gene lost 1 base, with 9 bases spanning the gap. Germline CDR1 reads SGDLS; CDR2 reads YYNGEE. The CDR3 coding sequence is TGTGCCAGCAGCGTAGAAACGGGGGGCACAGATACGCAGTATTTT. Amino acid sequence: CASSVETGGTDTQYF.

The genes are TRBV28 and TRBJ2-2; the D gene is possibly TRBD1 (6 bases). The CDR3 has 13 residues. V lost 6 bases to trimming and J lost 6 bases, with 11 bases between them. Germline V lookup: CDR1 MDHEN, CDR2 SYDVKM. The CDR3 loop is CASSQGLAGELFF. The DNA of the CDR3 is TGTGCCAGCAGCCAGGGGTTGGCCGGGGAGCTGTTTTTT.

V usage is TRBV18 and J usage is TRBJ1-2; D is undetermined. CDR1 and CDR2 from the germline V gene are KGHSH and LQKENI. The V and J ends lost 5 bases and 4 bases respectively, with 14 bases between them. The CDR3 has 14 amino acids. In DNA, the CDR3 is TGTGCCAGCTCAGGAAGGACCGACGGCTATGGCTACACCTTC. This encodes CASSGRTDGYGYTF.